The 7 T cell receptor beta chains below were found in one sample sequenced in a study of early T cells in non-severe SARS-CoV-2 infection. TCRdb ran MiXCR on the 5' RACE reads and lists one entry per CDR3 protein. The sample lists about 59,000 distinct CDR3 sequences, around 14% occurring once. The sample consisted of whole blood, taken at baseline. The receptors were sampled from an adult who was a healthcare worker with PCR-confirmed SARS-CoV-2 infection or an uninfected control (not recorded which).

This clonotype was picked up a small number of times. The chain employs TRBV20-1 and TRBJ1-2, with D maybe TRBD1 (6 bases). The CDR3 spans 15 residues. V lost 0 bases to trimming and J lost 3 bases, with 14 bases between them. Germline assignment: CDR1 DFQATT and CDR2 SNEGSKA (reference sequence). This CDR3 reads CSAREGQGHHYGYTF. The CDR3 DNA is TGCAGTGCTAGAGAGGGTCAGGGGCATCACTATGGCTACACCTTC.

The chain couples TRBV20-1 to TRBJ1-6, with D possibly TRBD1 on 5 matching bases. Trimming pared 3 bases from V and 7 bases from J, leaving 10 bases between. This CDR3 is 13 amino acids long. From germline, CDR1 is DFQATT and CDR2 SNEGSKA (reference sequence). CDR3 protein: CSARQGANSPLHF. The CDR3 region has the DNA TGCAGTGCTAGGCAGGGAGCGAATTCACCCCTCCACTTT.

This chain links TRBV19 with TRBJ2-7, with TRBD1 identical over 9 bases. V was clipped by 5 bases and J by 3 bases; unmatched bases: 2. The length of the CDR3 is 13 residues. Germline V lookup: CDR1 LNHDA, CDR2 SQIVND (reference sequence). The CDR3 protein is CASSGQGNYEQYF. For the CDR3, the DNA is TGTGCCAGTAGTGGACAGGGGAACTACGAGCAGTACTTC.

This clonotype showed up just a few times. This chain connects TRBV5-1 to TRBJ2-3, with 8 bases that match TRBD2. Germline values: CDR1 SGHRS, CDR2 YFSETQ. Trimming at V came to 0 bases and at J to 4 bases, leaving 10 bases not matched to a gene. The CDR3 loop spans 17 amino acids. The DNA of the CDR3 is TGCGCCAGCAGCTTGGAGGGGCACAGCGGGAGTGCAGATACGCAGTATTTT. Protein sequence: CASSLEGHSGSADTQYF.

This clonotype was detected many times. The CDR3 here is CASRLLPGVAKNIQYF. Written as DNA, the CDR3 is TGTGCCAGCCGTCTACTGCCGGGCGTGGCCAAAAACATTCAGTACTTC. The V gene is TRBV7-2, the J gene TRBJ2-4; D gene ambiguous. The germline CDR1 and CDR2 sequences are SGHTA and FQGNSA. Trimming removed 8 bases from V and 1 base from J, with 18 bases in between. The CDR3 length is 16 residues.

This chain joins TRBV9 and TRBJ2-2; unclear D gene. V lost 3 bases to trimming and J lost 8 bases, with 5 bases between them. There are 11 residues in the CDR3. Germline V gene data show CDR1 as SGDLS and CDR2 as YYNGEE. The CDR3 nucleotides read TGTGCCAGCAGCGGAGAGGGGGAGCTGTTTTTT. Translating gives CASSGEGELFF. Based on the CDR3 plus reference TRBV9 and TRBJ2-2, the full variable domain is DSGVTQTPKHLITATGQRVTLRCSPRSGDLSVYWYQQSLDQGLQFLIQYYNGEERAKGNILERFSAQQFPDLHSELNLSSLELGDSALYFCASSGEGELFFGEGSRLTVL.

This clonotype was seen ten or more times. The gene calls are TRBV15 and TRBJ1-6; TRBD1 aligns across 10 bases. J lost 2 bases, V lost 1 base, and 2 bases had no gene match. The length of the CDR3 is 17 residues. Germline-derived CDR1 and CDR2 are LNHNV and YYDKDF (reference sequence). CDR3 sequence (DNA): TGTGCCACCAGCAGAGGGACAGGGGGTACCTATAATTCACCCCTCCACTTT. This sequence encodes CATSRGTGGTYNSPLHF.